These 22 T cell receptor beta chains were sequenced from one sample in a study of blood T cells in healthy people across ages. Then a second PCR, running roughly 7 to 11 cycles, was carried out with a sample-barcoded 5' primer and a J-beta primer mix. TCRdb re-derived calls from the 5' RACE reads in MiXCR, one entry per CDR3 protein. The table has 890,000 or so distinct CDR3 sequences, 55% to 65% seen once. Sequencing was done on a sample of blood. The receptor source for this set is a man aged 25-40 years in good health.

This rearrangement joins TRBV4-2 to TRBJ2-7; perhaps D is TRBD1 or TRBD2 (5 bases each). The CDR3 is 14 amino acids. V was cut by 1 base and J by 3 bases, with 10 bases left in between. The germline CDR1 and CDR2 sequences are LGHNA and YNFKEQ. The CDR3 coding sequence is TGTGCCAGCAGCCAAGGGGGGAAGAGCTACGAGCAGTACTTC. Residues: CASSQGGKSYEQYF.

The genes are TRBV20-1 and TRBJ1-2; weak D call: TRBD1 (6 bases). CDR1 and CDR2 (germline): DFQATT, SNEGSKA (reference sequence). V was clipped by 1 base and J by 5 bases, with 17 bases between them. This CDR3 spans 15 amino acids. Written as DNA, the CDR3 is TGCAGTGCTAGAGCTCAACAGGGACCCCCTTATGGCTACACCTTC. Residues: CSARAQQGPPYGYTF.

The rearrangement links TRBV28 to TRBJ2-5, with D possibly matching TRBD1 (5 bases). The CDR3 length is 15 residues. V was pared by 4 bases and J by 2 bases, with 14 bases between. Germline lookup yields CDR1 MDHEN and CDR2 SYDVKM. The DNA for the CDR3 is TGTGCCAGCAGTTCCCTCGCCAGGGTGCAAGAGACCCAGTACTTC. Its translation is CASSSLARVQETQYF.

This clonotype was seen a few times. CDR3 nucleotides: TGTGCCAGCAGCTTAGCAGGGCTAGCGGGGTTCAACAATGAGCAGTTCTTC. Translation gives CASSLAGLAGFNNEQFF. The rearrangement links TRBV7-2 to TRBJ2-1, with 9 bases matching TRBD2. In germline, CDR1 is SGHTA, CDR2 FQGNSA. There are 17 residues in the CDR3. V gave up 0 bases and J gave up 5 bases; unmatched junction bases: 8.

The chain carries TRBV9 and TRBJ2-3; 7 bases fit TRBD2. From germline, CDR1 is SGDLS and CDR2 YYNGEE. V was pared by 3 bases and J by 2 bases, with 12 bases of the junction left unmatched. The CDR3 runs to 17 residues. CDR3 coding DNA: TGTGCCAGCAGCGCTGGAACCCTAGCGGCTTTCACAGATACGCAGTATTTT. Its protein product is CASSAGTLAAFTDTQYF.

The chain has TRBV6-5 and TRBJ2-7; D unclear. V was trimmed by 7 bases and J by 0 bases, leaving 7 bases between them. The CDR3 length is 12 residues. Germline CDR1 and CDR2: MNHEY and SVGAGI. The CDR3 reads CASKGVSYEQYF. The DNA for the CDR3 is TGTGCCAGCAAGGGCGTCTCCTACGAGCAGTACTTC.

This chain uses TRBV6-4 with TRBJ1-5; D is undetermined. The germline V and J ends were trimmed by 3 bases and 5 bases, with 8 bases remaining between them. This CDR3 has 13 amino acids. Germline assignment: CDR1 MRHNA and CDR2 SNTAGT. In nucleotides, the CDR3 is TGTGCCAGCAGTGAAGACCGGCATCAGCCCCAGCATTTT. Translating gives CASSEDRHQPQHF.

This chain uses TRBV7-2 with TRBJ2-1; 11 positions match TRBD2. J was trimmed by 5 bases and V by 6 bases; bases with no gene match: 6. Germline-derived CDR1 and CDR2 are SGHTA and FQGNSA. The CDR3 length is 15 residues. The CDR3 loop reads CASRFSGGAHNEQFF. CDR3 DNA sequence: TGTGCCAGCAGGTTTAGCGGGGGGGCCCACAATGAGCAGTTCTTC.

The genes are TRBV9 and TRBJ2-5; D uncertain. CDR1 SGDLS and CDR2 YYNGEE come from the germline V gene. Trimming left V 3 bases short and J 4 bases short, with 13 bases between. CDR3 length: 14 amino acids. CDR3 DNA sequence: TGTGCCAGCAGCGCCGGGCCGGGCAGAGAGACCCAGTACTTC. Its protein is CASSAGPGRETQYF.

The chain uses TRBV11-2 and TRBJ2-3; D uncertain. This CDR3 comprises 13 residues. V lost 3 bases to trimming and J lost 2 bases, with 6 bases between them. The V gene's germline CDR1 is SGHAT and CDR2 FQNNGV. Written as DNA, the CDR3 is TGTGCCAGCAGCTTTTTGAACACAGATACGCAGTATTTT. Its translation: CASSFLNTDTQYF. Combining the CDR3 with reference TRBV11-2 and TRBJ2-3 gives the whole variable domain EAGVAQSPRYKIIEKRQSVAFWCNPISGHATLYWYQQILGQGPKLLIQFQNNGVVDDSQLPKDRFSAERLKGVDSTLKIQPAKLEDSAVYLCASSFLNTDTQYFGPGTRLTVL.

This chain uses TRBV25-1 with TRBJ2-5; TRBD1 is a possible D gene (6 bases). Germline V gives CDR1 MGHDK, CDR2 SYGVNS. The CDR3 contains 15 residues. Trimming removed 6 bases at V and 1 base at J, with 15 bases between. The chain's CDR3 is CASSRTDPLQETQYF. The CDR3 nucleotides read TGTGCCAGCAGCCGGACAGACCCCCTCCAAGAGACCCAGTACTTC.

This chain links TRBV6-2 or TRBV6-3 with TRBJ1-5, with D tentatively TRBD1 (5 bases). The ends were cut back, 2 bases at V and 7 bases at J, with 15 bases in the middle. Germline V gives CDR1 MNHEY, CDR2 SVGEGT. This CDR3 region has 15 residues. The CDR3: CASSYSIRGGQPQHF. The CDR3 DNA sequence: TGTGCCAGCAGTTACAGTATAAGGGGTGGACAGCCCCAGCATTTT.

The chain combines TRBV9 with TRBJ2-1; TRBD1 matches at 10 bases. CDR1 is SGDLS, CDR2 YYNGEE, per germline. J was trimmed by 3 bases and V by 0 bases; bases with no gene match: 3. This CDR3 region has 16 residues. CDR3 nucleotides: TGTGCCAGCAGCGTAGCTGGACAGGGGGTCTACAATGAGCAGTTCTTC. This sequence encodes CASSVAGQGVYNEQFF.

The rearrangement joins TRBV9 to TRBJ2-1; 7 bases line up with TRBD2. Germline trimming cut 0 bases from V and 4 bases from J; bases unmatched to any gene: 7. The CDR3 consists of 16 residues. The V gene's germline CDR1 is SGDLS and CDR2 YYNGEE. The chain's CDR3 is CASSVGGGGKYNEQFF. CDR3 coding DNA: TGTGCCAGCAGCGTAGGGGGCGGGGGTAAATACAATGAGCAGTTCTTC.

The chain carries TRBV29-1 and TRBJ2-5; D gene ambiguous. In germline, CDR1 is SQVTM, CDR2 ANQGSEA. Trimming removed 6 bases from V and 1 base from J, with 12 bases in between. CDR3 size: 13 residues. The CDR3 bases are TGCAGCGTAGCTGTGGTGGGCCAAGAGACCCAGTACTTC. It codes for CSVAVVGQETQYF. Full variable domain (remainder filled in from reference TRBV29-1 and TRBJ2-5): SAVISQKPSRDICQRGTSLTIQCQVDSQVTMMFWYRQQPGQSLTLIATANQGSEATYESGFVIDKFPISRPNLTFSTLTVSNMSPEDSSIYLCSVAVVGQETQYFGPGTRLLVL.

The chain uses TRBV7-9 and TRBJ2-1; a possible D gene is TRBD1 (5 bases). V lost 7 bases to trimming and J lost 2 bases, with 21 bases between them. Per germline, CDR1 SEHNR and CDR2 FQNEAQ (reference sequence). CDR3 length: 17 amino acids. The CDR3 protein is CASNLGAARVPYNEQFF. Here the CDR3 DNA reads TGTGCCAGCAACCTAGGGGCCGCCAGGGTGCCCTACAATGAGCAGTTCTTC.

This clonotype was seen many times. This sequence joins TRBV6-9 and TRBJ1-1; possible D gene TRBD1, 5 bases. Germline CDR1 is MNHGY and CDR2 is SVAAGI. CDR3 length equals 19 residues. Trimming removed 6 bases from V and 1 base from J, with 27 bases in between. CDR3 bases: TGTGCCAGCAGCCCTCACAGGCCGTCGCAGAGAATTCAGAACACTGAAGCTTTCTTT. Protein sequence: CASSPHRPSQRIQNTEAFF.

The chain employs TRBV9 and TRBJ2-1; the match to TRBD1 covers 9 bases. The CDR3 spans 15 residues. V gave up 4 bases and J gave up 4 bases; unmatched junction bases: 6. Looked up from germline, CDR1 is SGDLS and CDR2 is YYNGEE. The CDR3 sequence is CASSNRDREYNEQFF. The CDR3 coding sequence is TGTGCCAGCAGCAACCGGGACAGGGAGTACAATGAGCAGTTCTTC.

The table lists this clonotype with a few counts. CDR3 sequence (DNA): TGCGCCAGCAGCCAAGCGCCCCACGGACCCTTGGGTGAAAAACTGTTTTTT. Protein: CASSQAPHGPLGEKLFF. The chain links TRBV4-3 to TRBJ1-4, with D unresolved. CDR3 length: 17 amino acids. Germline loops: CDR1 LGHNA, CDR2 YSLEER. Trimming cost V 1 base and J 7 bases, with 19 bases left between them.

The gene calls are TRBV12-3 or TRBV12-4 and TRBJ2-3, with D maybe TRBD1 (6 bases). V was clipped by 6 bases and J by 3 bases, with 10 bases between them. CDR3 length: 13 residues. The CDR3 DNA is TGTGCCAGCAGCATGACAGGTACAGATACGCAGTATTTT. It specifies CASSMTGTDTQYF.

The CDR3 nucleotides read TGTGCCATCAGTGAGCTGGCAGGGCAGTTATCTGATGAGCAGTTCTTC. Translated: CAISELAGQLSDEQFF. V usage is TRBV10-3 and J usage is TRBJ2-1; D possibly corresponds to TRBD1 (5 bases). V lost 2 bases to trimming and J lost 8 bases, with 19 bases between them. Germline loops: CDR1 ENHRY, CDR2 SYGVKD. This CDR3 region has 16 residues.

J is TRBJ2-3 and V is TRBV10-3; TRBD1 aligns across 10 bases. Unmatched junction bases numbered 5, after V lost 6 bases and J lost 5 bases. The length of the CDR3 is 14 residues. The germline CDR1 and CDR2 sequences are ENHRY and SYGVKD. This CDR3 is CAISGDRGVDTQYF. The CDR3 DNA is TGTGCCATCAGCGGGGACAGGGGAGTAGATACGCAGTATTTT.